The 28 T cell receptor beta chains below were found in one sample sequenced in a study of blood T cells in healthy people across ages. A second 7 to 11 cycle PCR used barcoded and J-beta primers. TCRdb passed the 5' RACE reads through MiXCR, listing each CDR3 protein once. The sample lists about 830,000 distinct CDR3 sequences, approximately 67% occurring once. Sequenced: blood. These receptors were taken from a man aged 25 to 40 in good health.

The chain has TRBV7-2 and TRBJ1-2; D is unclear. Trimming removed 4 bases from V and 7 bases from J, with 13 bases in between. Germline V gene data show CDR1 as SGHTA and CDR2 as FQGNSA. The CDR3 has 13 amino acids. The CDR3 coding sequence is TGTGCCAGCAGCTCAGCGGGGATTAGTGGCTACACCTTC. Translation: CASSSAGISGYTF. Drawing the rest from reference TRBV7-2 and TRBJ1-2, the complete variable domain is GAGVSQSPSNKVTEKGKDVELRCDPISGHTALYWYRQSLGQGLEFLIYFQGNSAPDKSGLPSDRFSAERTGGSVSTLTIQRTQQEDSAVYLCASSSAGISGYTFGSGTRLTVV.

The chain is built from TRBV20-1 and TRBJ2-3; 9 bases map to TRBD2. The CDR3 consists of 13 residues. CDR1 and CDR2 from the germline V gene are DFQATT and SNEGSKA (reference sequence). J lost 5 bases, V lost 6 bases, and 6 bases had no gene match. CDR3 loop: CSALGLARDTQYF. CDR3 nucleotides: TGCAGTGCCCTTGGACTAGCGAGAGATACGCAGTATTTT.

The chain is built from TRBV3-1 and TRBJ2-1; TRBD2 matches 11 bases. Unmatched junction bases numbered 5, after V lost 6 bases and J lost 4 bases. This CDR3 is built from 15 residues. Germline V gene sequence: CDR1 LGHDT, CDR2 YNNKEL (reference sequence). CDR3 residues: CASRGSGGGYNEQFF. The DNA for the CDR3 is TGTGCCAGCAGGGGTAGCGGGGGGGGTTACAATGAGCAGTTCTTC.

This chain uses TRBV28 with TRBJ2-1; TRBD1 agrees at 9 bases. Germline V lookup: CDR1 MDHEN, CDR2 SYDVKM. This CDR3 comprises 15 residues. V trimming: 6 bases; J trimming: 3 bases; junction bases outside the gene matches: 6. The CDR3 DNA is TGTGCCAGCAGAAAAGGGACAGGGATCTACAATGAGCAGTTCTTC. Protein sequence: CASRKGTGIYNEQFF.

This clonotype was seen more than once but under ten times. The chain carries TRBV4-2 and TRBJ2-1, with 12 nucleotides matching TRBD2. Per the germline V gene, CDR1 is LGHNA and CDR2 is YNFKEQ. Trimming removed 1 base from V and 0 bases from J; junction bases left unmatched: 4. The CDR3 totals 18 residues. CDR3 coding DNA: TGTGCCAGCAGCCAAGGACTAGCGGGGGCTTCCTCCTACAATGAGCAGTTCTTC. Protein sequence: CASSQGLAGASSYNEQFF.

The rearrangement joins TRBV6-5 to TRBJ2-7; maybe TRBD1 (6 bases). V was trimmed by 0 bases and J by 6 bases, leaving 9 bases between them. The CDR3 totals 13 residues. Per the germline V gene, CDR1 is MNHEY and CDR2 is SVGAGI. The CDR3 bases are TGTGCCAGCAGTTACTCCGGACAGCGCGAGCAGTACTTC. This encodes CASSYSGQREQYF.

As concerns this clonotype: A read error may account for a junction end that differs from germline. The rearrangement joins TRBV5-1 to TRBJ2-2, with D perhaps matching TRBD1 (6 bases). Per the germline V gene, CDR1 is SGHRS and CDR2 is YFSETQ. This CDR3 contains 15 residues. CDR3 in amino acids: CASSLRDKNAGELFF. DNA for the CDR3: TGCGCCAGCAGCTTGCGGGACAAGAACGCCGGGGAGCTGTTTTTT.

This clonotype was detected only once. The chain joins TRBV4-2 to TRBJ2-1; 12 nucleotides line up with TRBD2. V lost 0 bases to trimming and J lost 4 bases; unmatched junction nucleotides: 10. The length of the CDR3 is 19 residues. CDR1 is LGHNA, CDR2 YNFKEQ, per germline. CDR3 residues: CASSQDERASGGAYNEQFF. In DNA, the CDR3 is TGTGCCAGCAGCCAAGATGAAAGGGCTAGCGGGGGGGCTTACAATGAGCAGTTCTTC.

The chain links TRBV20-1 to TRBJ1-4; D possibly corresponds to TRBD1 (5 bases). CDR3 length equals 14 residues. CDR1 DFQATT and CDR2 SNEGSKA come from the germline V gene (reference sequence). The V gene lost 6 bases and the J gene lost 4 bases, with 15 bases spanning the gap. The CDR3 DNA reads TGCAGTGCGGTCAGACAGCTCCTTAATGAAAAACTGTTTTTT. It yields the protein CSAVRQLLNEKLFF.

The V and J genes are TRBV7-2 and TRBJ1-1, with 9 bases that match TRBD1. Germline V lookup: CDR1 SGHTA, CDR2 FQGNSA. The CDR3 loop spans 17 amino acids. Trimming at V came to 0 bases and at J to 1 base, leaving 6 bases not matched to a gene. The CDR3 spells CASSLAVGQGPNTEAFF. For the CDR3, the DNA is TGTGCCAGCAGCTTAGCGGTTGGACAGGGGCCGAACACTGAAGCTTTCTTT. The full variable domain, with the rest looked up from reference TRBV7-2 and TRBJ1-1, is GAGVSQSPSNKVTEKGKDVELRCDPISGHTALYWYRQSLGQGLEFLIYFQGNSAPDKSGLPSDRFSAERTGGSVSTLTIQRTQQEDSAVYLCASSLAVGQGPNTEAFFGQGTRLTVV.

This clonotype showed up many times. This chain uses TRBV18 with TRBJ2-7, with TRBD1 identical over 7 bases. V trimming: 4 bases; J trimming: 3 bases; junction bases outside the gene matches: 3. The CDR3 is made up of 13 amino acids. CDR1 and CDR2 (germline): KGHSH, LQKENI. For the CDR3, the DNA is TGTGCCAGCTCACTGGGGACAGACTACGAGCAGTACTTC. Translated, it gives CASSLGTDYEQYF. Based on the CDR3 plus reference TRBV18 and TRBJ2-7, the full variable domain is NAGVMQNPRHLVRRRGQEARLRCSPMKGHSHVYWYRQLPEEGLKFMVYLQKENIIDESGMPKERFSAEFPKEGPSILRIQQVVRGDSAAYFCASSLGTDYEQYFGPGTRLTVT.

This clonotype was seen only once. The chain is built from TRBV7-6 and TRBJ2-2; no clear D. This CDR3 has 15 residues. Germline CDR1 SGHVS, CDR2 FNYEAQ. V gave up 4 bases and J gave up 6 bases, with 15 bases separating them. The CDR3 coding sequence is TGTGCCAGCAGCTCCTACTCTCCCCGGGCCGGGGAGCTGTTTTTT. This translates into CASSSYSPRAGELFF.

This clonotype was picked up a small number of times. Written as DNA, the CDR3 is TGCAGTGCAAGGGACTCCCGGCGGGGTGCAGATACGCAGTATTTT. The encoded protein is CSARDSRRGADTQYF. V is TRBV20-1 and J is TRBJ2-3, with D possibly being TRBD2 (6 bases). There are 15 residues in the CDR3. From germline, CDR1 is DFQATT and CDR2 SNEGSKA (reference sequence). V was pared by 6 bases and J by 4 bases, with 20 bases between.

As to this clonotype: This may arise from a read error, as a much more abundant clone is one base away. V usage is TRBV10-3 and J usage is TRBJ2-1, with 9 bases lining up with TRBD2. CDR3 length: 13 amino acids. J gave up 9 bases and V 9 bases, and 9 bases lay outside the gene matches. From germline, CDR1 is ENHRY and CDR2 SYGVKD. CDR3 nucleotide sequence: TGTGCCATTCAGCGGGAGGAAGGGAGTGAGCAGTTCTTC. This encodes CAIQREEGSEQFF.

In nucleotides, the CDR3 is TGTGCCAGCAGCCCCCAGGCTAGCGGGACCTACGAGCAGTACTTC. Protein sequence: CASSPQASGTYEQYF. This chain connects TRBV7-2 to TRBJ2-7; TRBD2 aligns across 9 bases. The CDR3 extends over 15 amino acids. J gave up 2 bases and V 5 bases, and 7 bases lay outside the gene matches. Germline V CDR1 and CDR2: SGHTA, FQGNSA. The full variable domain, completed using reference TRBV7-2 and TRBJ2-7, is GAGVSQSPSNKVTEKGKDVELRCDPISGHTALYWYRQSLGQGLEFLIYFQGNSAPDKSGLPSDRFSAERTGGSVSTLTIQRTQQEDSAVYLCASSPQASGTYEQYFGPGTRLTVT.

This clonotype was detected only once. The V and J genes are TRBV28 and TRBJ2-7, with D perhaps TRBD1 (6 bases). Deletions cut 7 bases from V and 3 bases from J, with 16 bases between. Per germline, CDR1 MDHEN and CDR2 SYDVKM. This CDR3 comprises 14 residues. This CDR3 is CASTSPGALYEQYF. The CDR3 region has the DNA TGTGCCAGCACCTCCCCAGGGGCGCTCTACGAGCAGTACTTC. Using reference TRBV28 and TRBJ2-7 for the parts outside the CDR3, the full variable domain is DVKVTQSSRYLVKRTGEKVFLECVQDMDHENMFWYRQDPGLGLRLIYFSYDVKMKEKGDIPEGYSVSREKKERFSLILESASTNQTSMYLCASTSPGALYEQYFGPGTRLTVT.

This clonotype was detected many times. The genes are TRBV5-5 and TRBJ2-5; a weak D match, TRBD1 (6 bases). Looked up from germline, CDR1 is SGHKS and CDR2 is YYEKEE (reference sequence). The CDR3 is 14 residues long. Trimming took off 0 bases at V and 7 bases at J, with 13 bases between the two ends. CDR3 in amino acids: CASSLAGVQGTQYF. DNA for the CDR3: TGTGCCAGCAGCTTGGCCGGGGTACAGGGGACCCAGTACTTC.

J is TRBJ2-7 and V is TRBV28; D is perhaps TRBD1 (6 bases). The CDR3 runs to 14 residues. The germline V gene has CDR1 MDHEN and CDR2 SYDVKM. Trimming left V 5 bases short and J 1 base short, with 12 bases between. The CDR3 coding sequence is TGTGCCAGCAGTACTGGACAGTTTTCCTACGAGCAGTACTTC. This translates into CASSTGQFSYEQYF.

This sequence joins TRBV20-1 and TRBJ2-1, with D possibly matching TRBD1 (6 bases). Per germline, CDR1 DFQATT and CDR2 SNEGSKA (reference sequence). Trimming stripped 5 bases from V and 0 bases from J, with 14 bases between. The CDR3 runs to 15 residues. CDR3 coding DNA: TGCAGTGCTGGCTCCAGGGGCCTCTCCTACAATGAGCAGTTCTTC. Its protein is CSAGSRGLSYNEQFF.

V and J are TRBV10-3 and TRBJ1-5, with 10 bases fitting TRBD1. The CDR3 sequence is 17 residues long. The V segment lost 3 bases and the J segment 6 bases; nucleotides outside the gene matches: 11. CDR1 ENHRY and CDR2 SYGVKD come from the germline V gene. In DNA, the CDR3 is TGTGCCATCAGTGACTACAACCGCGGGACAGGGGTTCAGCCCCAGCATTTT. It specifies CAISDYNRGTGVQPQHF.

The chain combines TRBV7-9 with TRBJ2-7, with 9 bases identical to TRBD1. Looked up from germline, CDR1 is SEHNR and CDR2 is FQNEAQ (reference sequence). The ends lost 5 bases at V and 3 bases at J; junction bases unmatched: 14. The CDR3 sequence is 17 residues long. CDR3 DNA: TGTGCCAGCAGCCCTGGGCTGTTTGGACAGGGGCTCTACGAGCAGTACTTC. Amino acids: CASSPGLFGQGLYEQYF.

The genes are TRBV28 and TRBJ2-3; D might be TRBD1 (6 bases). CDR1 is MDHEN and CDR2 is SYDVKM in the germline V gene. The CDR3 length is 20 residues. V was cut by 4 bases and J by 10 bases, with 36 bases left in between. CDR3 DNA sequence: TGTGCCAGCAGTTCGGGGCAACAGGGTTCCCCTATAAGGGTAGGCTGGTCGCAGTATTTT. Amino acids: CASSSGQQGSPIRVGWSQYF.

V usage is TRBV7-2 and J usage is TRBJ1-5; 9 nucleotides match TRBD1. The V gene's germline CDR1 is SGHTA and CDR2 FQGNSA. CDR3 length equals 15 residues. Trimming removed 3 bases from V and 4 bases from J; junction bases left unmatched: 4. The CDR3 sequence: CASSFGTGTNQPQHF. For the CDR3, the DNA is TGTGCCAGCAGCTTTGGGACAGGGACTAATCAGCCCCAGCATTTT.

This clonotype was picked up a small number of times. The chain links TRBV15 to TRBJ2-7, with D possibly called TRBD1 or TRBD2 (5 bases each). The end of the DNA is better explained by TRBJ2-5, so the J call may be wrong. This CDR3 spans 15 amino acids. CDR1 and CDR2 from the germline V gene are LNHNV and YYDKDF (reference sequence). Here the CDR3 reads CATSRDWGNTETQYF. CDR3 nucleotides: TGTGCCACCAGCAGAGATTGGGGGAATACCGAGACCCAGTACTTC.

This clonotype has a handful of counts. The rearrangement joins TRBV29-1 to TRBJ2-3; 10 bases match TRBD1. This CDR3 is 15 amino acids long. V lost 6 bases, J lost 4 bases, and 10 bases stayed unmatched. CDR1 and CDR2 (germline): SQVTM, ANQGSEA. The CDR3 sequence: CSVLSGTGDPDTQYF. The CDR3 bases are TGCAGCGTCCTCTCCGGGACAGGGGATCCAGATACGCAGTATTTT.

The chain combines TRBV6-2 or TRBV6-3 with TRBJ2-3; D gene uncertain. Germline V CDR1 and CDR2: MNHEY, SVGEGT. Trimming took 0 bases from V and 0 from J, leaving 7 bases between them. The CDR3 length is 15 residues. The CDR3 here is CASSYSTLSTDTQYF. CDR3 nucleotides: TGTGCCAGCAGTTACTCGACTCTTAGCACAGATACGCAGTATTTT.

This chain joins TRBV5-4 and TRBJ2-3; D remains unclear. Per the germline V gene, CDR1 is SGHNT and CDR2 is YYREEE (reference sequence). V was cut by 4 bases and J by 2 bases, with 11 bases left in between. The CDR3 has 14 residues. Here the CDR3 reads CASSDRISTDTQYF. In DNA, the CDR3 is TGTGCCAGCAGCGACCGGATTTCCACAGATACGCAGTATTTT.

The chain is built from TRBV20-1 and TRBJ2-7, with D hard to call. The CDR3 contains 13 residues. Looked up from germline, CDR1 is DFQATT and CDR2 is SNEGSKA (reference sequence). Trimming cost V 1 base and J 3 bases, with 10 bases left between them. The CDR3 loop is CSARGAAHYEQYF. The DNA of the CDR3 is TGCAGTGCTAGAGGGGCAGCACACTACGAGCAGTACTTC.